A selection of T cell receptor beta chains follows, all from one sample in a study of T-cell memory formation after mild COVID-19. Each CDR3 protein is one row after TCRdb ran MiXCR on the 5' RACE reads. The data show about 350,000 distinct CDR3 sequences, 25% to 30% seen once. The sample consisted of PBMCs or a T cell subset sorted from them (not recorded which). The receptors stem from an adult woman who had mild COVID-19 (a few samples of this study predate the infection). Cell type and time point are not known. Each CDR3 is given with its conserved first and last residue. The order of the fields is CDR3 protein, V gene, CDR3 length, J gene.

CDR3aa: CASSVENVFSSTDTQYF
v_gene: TRBV9
len: 17
j_gene: TRBJ2-3

CDR3aa: CSVEAYFEQYF
v_gene: TRBV29-1
len: 11
j_gene: TRBJ2-7

CDR3aa: CASSKLASGETQYF
v_gene: TRBV6-6
len: 14
j_gene: TRBJ2-5

CDR3aa: CSASQTKGYNEQFF
v_gene: TRBV20-1
len: 14
j_gene: TRBJ2-1

CDR3aa: CASSLIPGTSGRAGELFF
v_gene: TRBV7-2
len: 18
j_gene: TRBJ2-2

CDR3aa: CAWSVRFVRELMEEDTQYF
v_gene: TRBV30
len: 19
j_gene: TRBJ2-3

CDR3aa: CASSYSGVDNEQFF
v_gene: TRBV6-5
len: 14
j_gene: TRBJ2-1

CDR3aa: CAISGSSVAGATDTQYF
v_gene: TRBV10-3
len: 17
j_gene: TRBJ2-3

CDR3aa: CASSLGQGLLSYEQYF
v_gene: TRBV5-1
len: 16
j_gene: TRBJ2-7

CDR3aa: CASDGEPGYEQFF
v_gene: TRBV12-3/TRBV12-4
len: 13
j_gene: TRBJ2-1

CDR3aa: CASSRSWNKDNEQFF
v_gene: TRBV6-5
len: 15
j_gene: TRBJ2-1

CDR3aa: CSASGGTQYF
v_gene: TRBV20-1
len: 10
j_gene: TRBJ2-5

CDR3aa: CASSQTSGRAFEQFF
v_gene: TRBV7-3
len: 15
j_gene: TRBJ2-1

CDR3aa: CASSLRLGYEQYF
v_gene: TRBV11-2
len: 13
j_gene: TRBJ2-7

CDR3aa: CASSLGRGQSNEQFF
v_gene: TRBV5-4
len: 15
j_gene: TRBJ2-1

CDR3aa: CASSPAGRETYNEQFF
v_gene: TRBV27
len: 16
j_gene: TRBJ2-1

CDR3aa: CASSLDRGAYNEQFF
v_gene: TRBV7-3
len: 15
j_gene: TRBJ2-1

CDR3aa: CATSDPDLVGYNEQFF
v_gene: TRBV24-1
len: 16
j_gene: TRBJ2-1

CDR3aa: CASSLEIGARYGYTF
v_gene: TRBV12-3/TRBV12-4
len: 15
j_gene: TRBJ1-2

CDR3aa: CASSPSVGGTYEQYF
v_gene: TRBV6-2/TRBV6-3
len: 15
j_gene: TRBJ2-7

CDR3aa: CASSLPLGASGGTTDTQYF
v_gene: TRBV7-6
len: 19
j_gene: TRBJ2-3

CDR3aa: CSVEVGSNTGELFF
v_gene: TRBV29-1
len: 14
j_gene: TRBJ2-2

CDR3aa: CASQRGAETQYF
v_gene: TRBV7-9
len: 12
j_gene: TRBJ2-5

CDR3aa: CASSPAQGADTQYF
v_gene: TRBV11-3
len: 14
j_gene: TRBJ2-3

CDR3aa: CASSLNGNTEAFF
v_gene: TRBV7-3
len: 13
j_gene: TRBJ1-1

CDR3aa: CASSLWVNEQYF
v_gene: TRBV12-3/TRBV12-4
len: 12
j_gene: TRBJ2-7

CDR3aa: CASSLDSHVYGYTF
v_gene: TRBV5-1
len: 14
j_gene: TRBJ1-2

CDR3aa: CATSRLTGELFF
v_gene: TRBV15
len: 12
j_gene: TRBJ2-2

CDR3aa: CASSQGRSSRGANYGYTF
v_gene: TRBV3-1
len: 18
j_gene: TRBJ1-2

CDR3aa: CATSRVIAGGDNEQFF
v_gene: TRBV15
len: 16
j_gene: TRBJ2-1

CDR3aa: CASSTPAGGITDTQYF
v_gene: TRBV7-2
len: 16
j_gene: TRBJ2-3

CDR3aa: CASSSRQGTGELFF
v_gene: TRBV9
len: 14
j_gene: TRBJ2-2

CDR3aa: CASSEAQGHYEQYF
v_gene: TRBV6-1
len: 14
j_gene: TRBJ2-7

CDR3aa: CASSLVGSNTGELFF
v_gene: TRBV5-1
len: 15
j_gene: TRBJ2-2

CDR3aa: CASSRQGGAGELFF
v_gene: TRBV4-3
len: 14
j_gene: TRBJ2-2

CDR3aa: CAGLLAGRYNEQFF
v_gene: TRBV30
len: 14
j_gene: TRBJ2-1

CDR3aa: CASSPDSITDTQYF
v_gene: TRBV18
len: 14
j_gene: TRBJ2-3

CDR3aa: CASSKTPPPDGRDGYTF
v_gene: TRBV21-1
len: 17
j_gene: TRBJ1-2

CDR3aa: CASTLTTVYNEQFF
v_gene: TRBV12-3/TRBV12-4
len: 14
j_gene: TRBJ2-1

CDR3aa: CASSLTWGTDTQYF
v_gene: TRBV7-3
len: 14
j_gene: TRBJ2-3

CDR3aa: CASSGGPSGYGYTF
v_gene: TRBV25-1
len: 14
j_gene: TRBJ1-2

CDR3aa: CASSHSDSPSGTQYF
v_gene: TRBV14
len: 15
j_gene: TRBJ2-5

CDR3aa: CASSGGQGIGTEAFF
v_gene: TRBV18
len: 15
j_gene: TRBJ1-1

CDR3aa: CASSSIDSTQPQHF
v_gene: TRBV11-2
len: 14
j_gene: TRBJ1-5

CDR3aa: CASSPGAGTQYF
v_gene: TRBV5-1
len: 12
j_gene: TRBJ2-5

CDR3aa: CASRHGYGYTF
v_gene: TRBV12-3/TRBV12-4
len: 11
j_gene: TRBJ1-2

CDR3aa: CASSLGGANANTGELFF
v_gene: TRBV5-4
len: 17
j_gene: TRBJ2-2

CDR3aa: CATSDPGGETTGELFF
v_gene: TRBV24-1
len: 16
j_gene: TRBJ2-2

CDR3aa: CASSPGLAGGQGEQFF
v_gene: TRBV5-6
len: 16
j_gene: TRBJ2-1

CDR3aa: CASTQSTFSYNEQFF
v_gene: TRBV12-3/TRBV12-4
len: 15
j_gene: TRBJ2-1

CDR3aa: CSARDHGRSQGNEQFF
v_gene: TRBV20-1
len: 16
j_gene: TRBJ2-1

CDR3aa: CSAGRGLAGDNEQFF
v_gene: TRBV20-1
len: 15
j_gene: TRBJ2-1

CDR3aa: CASSSPVGGGETQYF
v_gene: TRBV7-2
len: 15
j_gene: TRBJ2-5

CDR3aa: CASSPATGGEQYF
v_gene: TRBV6-1
len: 13
j_gene: TRBJ2-7

CDR3aa: CASSQFRADRTGELFF
v_gene: TRBV5-1
len: 16
j_gene: TRBJ2-2

CDR3aa: CASSPGGVYEAFF
v_gene: TRBV18
len: 13
j_gene: TRBJ1-1

CDR3aa: CASSQDAAAPNNEQFF
v_gene: TRBV4-3
len: 16
j_gene: TRBJ2-1

CDR3aa: CASSHDRDNTEAFF
v_gene: TRBV4-1
len: 14
j_gene: TRBJ1-1